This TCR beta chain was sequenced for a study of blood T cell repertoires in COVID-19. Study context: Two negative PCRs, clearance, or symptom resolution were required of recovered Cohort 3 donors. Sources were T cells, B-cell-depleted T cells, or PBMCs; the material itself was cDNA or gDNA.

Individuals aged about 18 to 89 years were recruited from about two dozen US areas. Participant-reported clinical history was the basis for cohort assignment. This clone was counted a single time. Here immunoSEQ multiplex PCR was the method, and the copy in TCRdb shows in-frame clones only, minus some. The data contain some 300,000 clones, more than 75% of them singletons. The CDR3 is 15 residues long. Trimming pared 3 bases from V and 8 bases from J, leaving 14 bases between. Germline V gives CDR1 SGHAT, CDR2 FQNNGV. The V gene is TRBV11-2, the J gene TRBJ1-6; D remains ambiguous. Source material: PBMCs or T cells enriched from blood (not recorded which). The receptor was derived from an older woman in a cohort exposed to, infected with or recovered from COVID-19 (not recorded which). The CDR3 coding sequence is TGTGCCAGCAGCTTTAATTGGGGAGAGGATTCACCCCTCCACTTT. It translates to CASSFNWGEDSPLHF.